This entry describes one TCR beta chain. Germline V lookup: CDR1 SNHLY, CDR2 FYNNEI. The CDR3 extends over 12 amino acids. The V end was cut by 6 bases, the J end by 8 bases, with 12 bases between. This entry belongs to a study of cytomegalovirus exposure and HLA in healthy donors. The primer mix had 60 Vbeta and 13 Jbeta primers. Generated by immunoSEQ multiplex PCR, the TCRdb table keeps only in-frame clones and is missing some. The sample includes roughly 180,000 clones, about 75% of them seen just once. The clonotype was recovered from a female donor in good health and CMV-seronegative. The sequenced material came from PBMCs. This chain connects TRBV2 to TRBJ2-3, with D possibly TRBD2 on 6 matching bases. The CDR3 here is CASRAGSSTQYF. CDR3 sequence (DNA): TGTGCCAGCAGGGCGGGAAGTTCTACGCAGTATTTT.